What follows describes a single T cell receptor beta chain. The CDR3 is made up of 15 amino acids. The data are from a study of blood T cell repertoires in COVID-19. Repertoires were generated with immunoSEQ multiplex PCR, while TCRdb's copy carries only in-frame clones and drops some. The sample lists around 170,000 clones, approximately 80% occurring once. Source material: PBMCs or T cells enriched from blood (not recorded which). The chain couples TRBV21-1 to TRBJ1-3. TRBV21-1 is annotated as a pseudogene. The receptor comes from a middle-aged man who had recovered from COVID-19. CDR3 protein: CASSTARSSGNTIYF. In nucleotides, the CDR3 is TGTGCCAGCTCAACTGCTAGGAGCTCTGGAAACACCATATATTTT.